The rows below give T cell receptor beta chains drawn from one sample of a study of early T cells in non-severe SARS-CoV-2 infection. In TCRdb, the 5' RACE reads were re-called with MiXCR into one record per CDR3 protein. Of about 77,000 distinct CDR3 sequences in the sample, around 16% were seen once. Sequenced: whole blood. Source of these receptors: an adult who was a healthcare worker with PCR-confirmed SARS-CoV-2 infection or an uninfected control (not recorded which). Each CDR3 is given with its conserved first and last residue. Fields, in order: J gene, D gene, V gene, clone size, CDR3 DNA, CDR3 protein. The D gene is left open where the match is weak. Clone size is stated in some rows and not others, as once, few, many or a class when expanded.

TRBJ2-3 TRBD2 TRBV5-4 once TGTGCCAGCAGCGAGACTAGCGGGAGGGACGGTACGCAATATTTT CASSETSGRDGTQYF
TRBJ2-1 TRBD1 TRBV7-9 . TGTGCCAGCAGCTCTGGGACAGGGGAATACTACAATGAGCAGTTCTTC CASSSGTGEYYNEQFF
TRBJ2-1 . TRBV7-9 . TGTGCCAGCGGGGCGGTACTCTCCTACAATGAGCAGTTCTTC CASGAVLSYNEQFF
TRBJ2-2 TRBD1 TRBV25-1 . TGTGCCAGCAGGGGCGACAGGGCGGCCGGGGAGCTGTTTTTT CASRGDRAAGELFF
TRBJ1-5 . TRBV28 . TGTGCCAGCAGCTTCTTCGGTGATCAGCCCCAGCATTTT CASSFFGDQPQHF
TRBJ1-1 . TRBV30 . TGTGCCTGGGTGGGTATGAACACTGAAGCTTTCTTT CAWVGMNTEAFF
TRBJ1-2 TRBD1 TRBV10-1 few TGCGCCATGCGGGACAGGGTGTTTTATAACTATGGCTACACCTTC CAMRDRVFYNYGYTF
TRBJ2-3 . TRBV5-1 few TGCGCCAGCAGCTTGGACACGGCAGGCCGCCGCACAGATACGCAGTATTTT CASSLDTAGRRTDTQYF
TRBJ1-2 . TRBV12-3/TRBV12-4 few TGTGCCAGCACCCCGGGGCAGGGGTATGGCTACACCTTC CASTPGQGYGYTF
TRBJ2-1 . TRBV11-2 few TGTGCCAGCAGCTCCCCTCCTGGTGCAAATGAGCAGTTCTTC CASSSPPGANEQFF
TRBJ2-1 . TRBV20-1 few TGCAGTGCTGGACAGCCGGGACTCCCATACAATGAGCAGTTCTTC CSAGQPGLPYNEQFF
TRBJ2-3 TRBD1 TRBV10-3 . TGTGCCACCACCGAAGGGGACAGAGACACAGATACGCAGTATTTT CATTEGDRDTDTQYF
TRBJ1-5 . TRBV28 . TGTGCCAGCAGTGGTGGGCGGGGAACCAATCAGCCCCAGCATTTT CASSGGRGTNQPQHF
TRBJ1-4 . TRBV12-3/TRBV12-4 many TGTGCCAGCAGGCAACCCGGGACAATCGAAAAACTGTTTTTT CASRQPGTIEKLFF
TRBJ2-1 . TRBV21-1 . TGTGCCAGCAGCTGTACCCTATGGCCTCGGCTACGGAGACACGCCGGGAATCATGAGCAGTTCTTC CASSCTLWPRLRRHAGNHEQFF